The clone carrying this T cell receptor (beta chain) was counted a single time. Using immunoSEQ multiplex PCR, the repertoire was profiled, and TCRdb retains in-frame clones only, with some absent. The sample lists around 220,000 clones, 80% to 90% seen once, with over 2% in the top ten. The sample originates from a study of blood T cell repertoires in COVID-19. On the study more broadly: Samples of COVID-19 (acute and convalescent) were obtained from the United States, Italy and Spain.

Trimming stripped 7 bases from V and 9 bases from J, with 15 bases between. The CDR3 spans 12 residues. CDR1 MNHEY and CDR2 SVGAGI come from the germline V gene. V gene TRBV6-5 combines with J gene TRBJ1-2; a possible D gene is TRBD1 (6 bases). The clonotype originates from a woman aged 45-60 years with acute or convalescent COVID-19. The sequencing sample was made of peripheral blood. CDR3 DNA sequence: TGTGCCAGCAACAATCCAGGGACAAGCTACACCTTC. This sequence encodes CASNNPGTSYTF.